Below, 27 T cell receptor beta chains from the same sample are listed, as sequenced in a study of cytomegalovirus exposure and HLA in healthy donors. PCR involved 60 Vbeta and 13 Jbeta primers. The table came from immunoSEQ multiplex PCR; TCRdb's copy has only in-frame clones and leaves some out. The repertoire consists of some 80,000 clones, with over 70% occurring once and the leading ten covering 5.5% to 7.5%. Sequencing used PBMCs. The receptors stem from a man aged 18 to 29 in good health and CMV-seropositive.

This clone has only a few counts. Sequence at one end of the junction differs from germline and may be a read error. V gene TRBV6-6 combines with J gene TRBJ1-5; 10 bases are a match to TRBD1. Germline CDR1 and CDR2: MNHNY and SVGAGI (reference sequence). The CDR3 contains 15 residues. As DNA, the CDR3 is TGTGCCAGCAGTAACTCCTTGGACAGGGGGGAGCCCCAGCATTTT. Encoded protein: CASSNSLDRGEPQHF.

This chain connects TRBV5-4 to TRBJ2-7; no definite D call. V lost 0 bases, J lost 7 bases, and 8 bases lay in between. Germline V gene data show CDR1 as SGHNT and CDR2 as YYREEE (reference sequence). CDR3 length: 12 residues. In DNA, the CDR3 is TGTGCCAGCAGCTTGGCGGGTCGAGAGCAGTACTTC. This sequence encodes CASSLAGREQYF. Drawing the rest from reference TRBV5-4 and TRBJ2-7, the complete variable domain is ETGVTQSPTHLIKTRGQQVTLRCSSQSGHNTVSWYQQALGQGPQFIFQYYREEENGRGNFPPRFSGLQFPNYSSELNVNALELDDSALYLCASSLAGREQYFGPGTRLTVT.

The table lists this clone with a few counts. The chain has TRBV5-4 and TRBJ1-1; no clear D. The germline V gene encodes CDR1 SGHNT and CDR2 YYREEE (reference sequence). The ends were cut back, 0 bases at V and 3 bases at J, with 9 bases in the middle. The length of the CDR3 is 14 residues. This chain's CDR3 is CASSLGSGDTEAFF. The CDR3 coding sequence is TGTGCCAGCAGCTTGGGGTCCGGGGACACTGAAGCTTTCTTT. The full variable domain, rest sourced from reference TRBV5-4 and TRBJ1-1, is ETGVTQSPTHLIKTRGQQVTLRCSSQSGHNTVSWYQQALGQGPQFIFQYYREEENGRGNFPPRFSGLQFPNYSSELNVNALELDDSALYLCASSLGSGDTEAFFGQGTRLTVV.

The chain joins TRBV18 to TRBJ2-1; 9 nucleotides match TRBD2. V gave up 3 bases and J gave up 5 bases; unmatched junction bases: 2. Per germline, CDR1 KGHSH and CDR2 LQKENI. The CDR3 covers 14 residues. CDR3 region: CASSPREGNNEQFF. CDR3 bases: TGTGCCAGCTCACCGCGGGAGGGAAACAATGAGCAGTTCTTC.

This sequence joins TRBV6-5 and TRBJ2-7; D might be TRBD1 (6 bases). This CDR3 region has 15 residues. Germline CDR1 MNHEY, CDR2 SVGAGI. The ends were cut back, 6 bases at V and 3 bases at J, with 18 bases in the middle. This CDR3 reads CASRHGSGTIYEQYF. Here the CDR3 DNA reads TGTGCCAGCAGGCACGGATCCGGGACAATCTACGAGCAGTACTTC.

This chain connects TRBV15 to TRBJ1-2, with TRBD1 identical over 7 bases. V shed 0 bases, J shed 4 bases, and the junction held 5 bases outside the gene matches. The CDR3 contains 15 residues. The V gene's germline CDR1 is LNHNV and CDR2 YYDKDF (reference sequence). The CDR3 here is CATSREVRDSYGYTF. The DNA of the CDR3 is TGTGCCACCAGCAGAGAAGTGAGGGACAGCTATGGCTACACCTTC.

This sequence joins TRBV1 and TRBJ2-1; the D call TRBD2 from the table was never checked on the DNA. TRBV1 is designated a pseudogene. The CDR3 has 12 amino acids. The CDR3 sequence: CTSSQIVNEQFF. In DNA form, the CDR3 reads TGCACCAGCAGCCAAATCGTCAATGAGCAGTTCTTC.

The rearrangement links TRBV27 to TRBJ2-5; D gene uncertain. CDR1 is MNHEY and CDR2 is SMNVEV in the germline V gene (reference sequence). Trimming took off 2 bases at V and 3 bases at J, with 10 bases between the two ends. CDR3 size: 14 residues. Here the CDR3 DNA reads TGTGCCAGCAGTTTAACCCGAAACAAAGAGACCCAGTACTTC. Translated, it gives CASSLTRNKETQYF.

The J gene is TRBJ2-7, the V gene TRBV6-1, with D possibly TRBD2 on 5 matching bases. V was cut by 4 bases and J by 7 bases, with 23 bases left in between. The germline V gene encodes CDR1 MNHNS and CDR2 SASEGT. The CDR3 contains 16 residues. CDR3 DNA: TGTGCCAGCAGTGTAGTTGGCGGGCGGGTACCTCGGGAGCAGTACTTC. It codes for CASSVVGGRVPREQYF.

V and J are TRBV7-2 and TRBJ1-1; maybe TRBD1 (6 bases). The CDR3 contains 14 residues. Germline values: CDR1 SGHTA, CDR2 FQGNSA. V was shortened by 5 bases and J by 4 bases, with 14 bases between the two germline ends. CDR3 residues: CASSRPGGFTEAFF. DNA of the CDR3: TGTGCCAGCAGCCGACCTGGGGGCTTCACTGAAGCTTTCTTT.

The chain links TRBV10-3 to TRBJ2-3; weak D call: TRBD2 (6 bases). The germline CDR1 and CDR2 sequences are ENHRY and SYGVKD. Trimming shortened V by 5 bases and J by 5 bases, and 11 bases separated the two germline ends. The CDR3 consists of 13 residues. CDR3 loop: CAISLRLEDTQYF. CDR3 bases: TGTGCCATCAGTCTGCGACTAGAAGATACGCAGTATTTT.

The chain combines TRBV28 with TRBJ1-5; no firm D call. V was shortened by 5 bases and J by 9 bases, with 8 bases between the two germline ends. CDR1 and CDR2 from the germline V gene are MDHEN and SYDVKM. The CDR3 consists of 11 residues. The CDR3 DNA follows: TGTGCCAGCAGTGTGTCGTTGCCCCAGCATTTT. This gives the protein CASSVSLPQHF.

This chain uses TRBV2 with TRBJ1-5; D gene ambiguous. V dropped 4 bases and J dropped 1 base, with 11 bases sitting between them. The CDR3 length is 15 residues. CDR1 SNHLY and CDR2 FYNNEI come from the germline V gene. For the CDR3, the DNA is TGTGCCAGCAGTGTAAACCCGGGGAGCAATCAGCCCCAGCATTTT. Residues: CASSVNPGSNQPQHF.

V gene TRBV7-3 combines with J gene TRBJ2-3; TRBD2 aligns across 8 bases. Germline V gene lookup returns CDR1 SGHTA and CDR2 FQGTGA. This CDR3 has 15 amino acids. J was trimmed by 1 base and V by 2 bases; bases with no gene match: 2. This CDR3 is CASSLYSGGTDTQYF. The CDR3 region has the DNA TGTGCCAGCAGCTTATATAGCGGGGGCACAGATACGCAGTATTTT.

This clone was seen repeatedly, ten times or more. This chain links TRBV7-3 with TRBJ1-1, with D possibly matching TRBD1 (6 bases). Germline CDR1 is SGHTA and CDR2 is FQGTGA. The V end lost 4 bases, the J end lost 5 bases, and 11 bases lay between the germline ends. This CDR3 contains 13 residues. In DNA, the CDR3 is TGTGCCAGCAGCTGGACAGCTGGAACTGAAGCTTTCTTT. Encoded protein: CASSWTAGTEAFF.

The chain links TRBV6-5 to TRBJ2-7, with TRBD2 matching 7 bases. V lost 0 bases and J lost 4; bases outside the gene matches: 6. This CDR3 is built from 15 residues. CDR1 is MNHEY and CDR2 is SVGAGI in the germline V gene. The CDR3 sequence is CASSYSRASGYEQYF. The CDR3 DNA is TGTGCCAGCAGTTACTCCCGGGCTAGCGGATACGAGCAGTACTTC.

The chain couples TRBV7-9 to TRBJ1-4; D possibly corresponds to TRBD1 (5 bases). The CDR3 runs to 15 residues. The germline CDR1 and CDR2 sequences are SEHNR and FQNEAQ (reference sequence). V lost 3 bases to trimming and J lost 8 bases, with 16 bases between them. The CDR3 sequence: CASSLLQGRGEKLFF. The DNA of the CDR3 is TGTGCCAGCAGCTTGCTCCAGGGAAGGGGAGAAAAACTGTTTTTT.

The chain links TRBV2 to TRBJ1-5; TRBD1 might be the D (5 bases). The germline V gene has CDR1 SNHLY and CDR2 FYNNEI. The CDR3 extends over 15 amino acids. Deletions cut 1 base from V and 7 bases from J, with 14 bases between. CDR3 bases: TGTGCCAGCAGTGAAGAACGTTTACAGGTCCAGCCCCAGCATTTT. Translating gives CASSEERLQVQPQHF.

The chain uses TRBV27 and TRBJ2-2, with D possibly TRBD1 on 6 matching bases. This CDR3 is 14 amino acids long. Germline CDR1 and CDR2: MNHEY and SMNVEV (reference sequence). Trimming pared 4 bases from V and 7 bases from J, leaving 13 bases between. CDR3 sequence: CASSYLRGGGELFF. The CDR3 DNA sequence: TGTGCCAGCAGTTATTTGCGAGGGGGCGGGGAGCTGTTTTTT.

This chain connects TRBV6-5 to TRBJ2-2; the match to TRBD1 covers 7 bases. Germline assignment: CDR1 MNHEY and CDR2 SVGAGI. The length of the CDR3 is 15 residues. J gave up 0 bases and V 7 bases, and 5 bases lay outside the gene matches. As DNA, the CDR3 is TGTGCCAGCACTCGAGGGGGCGCGAACACCGGGGAGCTGTTTTTT. Amino acids: CASTRGGANTGELFF.

This chain joins TRBV10-1 and TRBJ1-1; D is unclear. The V end was cut by 0 bases, the J end by 0 bases, with 11 bases between. CDR3 length: 16 residues. The germline V gene encodes CDR1 WNHNN and CDR2 SYGVQD (reference sequence). The CDR3: CASSESAQRVNTEAFF. Here the CDR3 DNA reads TGCGCCAGCAGTGAGTCGGCACAGCGGGTGAACACTGAAGCTTTCTTT.

This rearrangement joins TRBV13 to TRBJ2-7, with a possible D match to TRBD2 (5 bases). Trimming pared 5 bases from V and 5 bases from J, leaving 13 bases between. This CDR3 is built from 13 residues. Germline CDR1 reads PRHDT; CDR2 reads FYEKMQ (reference sequence). CDR3 in amino acids: CASSASSSDEQYF. CDR3 coding DNA: TGTGCCAGCAGCGCATCTAGCAGTGACGAGCAGTACTTC.

In regard to this clone: A read error may account for a junction end that differs from germline. This sequence joins TRBV7-7 and TRBJ2-7; 8 nucleotides line up with TRBD2. Germline CDR1 is SSHAT and CDR2 is FNYEAQ (reference sequence). The CDR3 extends over 16 amino acids. As DNA, the CDR3 is TGTGCTAGCAGCTTAGCGGTGCCGGGAGGGCGGTACGAGCAGTACTTC. Translating it yields CASSLAVPGGRYEQYF.

This chain connects TRBV29-1 to TRBJ2-1; D might be TRBD1 (5 bases). The germline gives CDR1 SQVTM, CDR2 ANQGSEA. Trimming pared 3 bases from V and 12 bases from J, leaving 15 bases between. This CDR3 has 12 residues. CDR3: CSVERQGGWQFF. Written as DNA, the CDR3 is TGCAGCGTTGAGCGCCAGGGTGGTTGGCAGTTCTTC.

The V and J genes are TRBV27 and TRBJ2-7; D call uncertain. V was shortened by 4 bases and J by 3 bases, with 4 bases between the two germline ends. The CDR3 extends over 11 amino acids. Germline CDR1 and CDR2: MNHEY and SMNVEV (reference sequence). CDR3 sequence reads: CASSSYYEQYF. The CDR3 nucleotides are TGTGCCAGCAGTTCCTACTACGAGCAGTACTTC.

This chain connects TRBV9 to TRBJ2-3; no clear D. Germline loops: CDR1 SGDLS, CDR2 YYNGEE. This CDR3 region has 15 residues. V dropped 4 bases and J dropped 6 bases, with 18 bases sitting between them. CDR3 region: CASSPYEVPKDTQYF. For the CDR3, the DNA is TGTGCCAGCAGCCCCTATGAGGTGCCTAAGGATACGCAGTATTTT.

The chain has TRBV25-1 and TRBJ2-7; 9 bases line up with TRBD2. Germline CDR1 and CDR2: MGHDK and SYGVNS. The CDR3 is 15 amino acids. After removal of 2 bases from V and 4 bases from J, the junction contained 6 bases not matched to a gene. The CDR3 DNA reads as TGTGCCAGCAGTGAACCGGGACTAGCCGCTTACGAGCAGTACTTC. Protein: CASSEPGLAAYEQYF.